The sequence of this T cell receptor beta chain was determined in a study of post-analysis software for immune sequencing data. About this clonotype itself: What it recognizes is unknown.

Prepared libraries of TCR beta cDNA carried unique molecular identifiers. TCRdb called the PCR reads again in MiXCR, with one record for every CDR3 protein. The repertoire holds about 680,000 distinct CDR3 sequences, with roughly three fifths as singletons. Whole-study findings and limits: Compared with controls, patients showed significantly lower normalized Chao1 diversity.

The material sequenced was blood. This TCR came from a girl aged 2 to 10 with multiple sclerosis.

The CDR3 sequence: CASSYGPTGSAGELFF. The CDR3 nucleotides read TGTGCCAGCAGCTATGGGCCTACAGGTTCCGCCGGGGAGCTGTTTTTT. The gene calls are TRBV27 and TRBJ2-2, with D possibly TRBD1 on 5 matching bases. The CDR3 has 16 residues. The V gene lost 6 bases and the J gene lost 6 bases, with 20 bases spanning the gap. Germline V gives CDR1 MNHEY, CDR2 SMNVEV (reference sequence).